The clone carrying this TCR beta chain was counted a few times. The antigen remains unidentified. The data stem from a study of CD8 T cells in ankylosing spondylitis. Quantitative 5'-RACE was performed with molecular barcodes, and it yielded the TCR beta libraries. From the 5' RACE reads, TCRdb called clonotypes with MiXCR, one entry per CDR3 protein. The table lists about 750,000 distinct CDR3 sequences, around a fifth of them singletons, with over 15% in the top ten. The CDR3 has 15 residues. CDR1 and CDR2 from the germline V gene are MNHEY and SVGAGI. Trimming at V came to 2 bases and at J to 8 bases, leaving 4 bases not matched to a gene. Whole-study results and caveats: A TCR beta motif of seven or eight highly homologous variants appeared characteristic of ankylosing spondylitis blood.

The sequencing input was blood, either unsorted or a sorted T cell fraction (not recorded which). The clonotype comes from a male donor with ankylosing spondylitis. The V and J genes are TRBV6-5 and TRBJ2-1; 12 bases match TRBD2. CDR3 protein: CASSYVLAGGYEQFF. As DNA, the CDR3 is TGTGCCAGCAGTTACGTCCTAGCGGGAGGGTATGAGCAGTTCTTC.